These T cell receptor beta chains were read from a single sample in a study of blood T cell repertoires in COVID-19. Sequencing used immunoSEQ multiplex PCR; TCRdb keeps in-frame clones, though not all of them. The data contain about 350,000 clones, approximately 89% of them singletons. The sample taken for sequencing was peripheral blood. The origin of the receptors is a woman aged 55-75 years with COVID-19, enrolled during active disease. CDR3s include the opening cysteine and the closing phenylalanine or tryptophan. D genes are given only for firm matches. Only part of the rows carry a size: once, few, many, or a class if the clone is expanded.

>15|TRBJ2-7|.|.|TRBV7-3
CASSLGRGAPYEQYF
TGTGCCAGCAGCTTAGGGCGCGGGGCTCCCTACGAGCAGTACTTC
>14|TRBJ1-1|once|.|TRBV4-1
CASSRRQENTEAFF
TGCGCCAGCAGCCGCCGACAGGAGAACACTGAAGCTTTCTTT
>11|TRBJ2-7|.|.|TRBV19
CASSSDYEQYF
TGTGCCAGTAGTAGCGATTACGAGCAGTACTTC
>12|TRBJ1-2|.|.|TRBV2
CASSETAYGYTF
TGTGCCAGCAGTGAGACAGCATATGGCTACACCTTC
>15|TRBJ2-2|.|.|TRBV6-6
CASNREGGHVGELFF
TGTGCCAGCAACCGCGAGGGGGGGCATGTCGGGGAGCTGTTTTTT
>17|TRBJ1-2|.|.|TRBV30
CAWSVPGGNPRTYGYTF
TGTGCCTGGAGTGTACCCGGGGGGAACCCCCGGACCTATGGCTACACCTTC
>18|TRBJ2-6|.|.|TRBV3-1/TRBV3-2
CASSQVATVRAGANVLTF
TGTGCCAGCAGCCAAGTTGCGACAGTAAGAGCTGGGGCCAACGTCCTGACTTTC
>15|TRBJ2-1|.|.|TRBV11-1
CASSRGRSSYNEQFF
TGTGCCAGCAGCAGAGGAAGGAGCTCCTACAATGAGCAGTTCTTC
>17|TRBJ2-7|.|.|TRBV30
CACRQGILFGLAGEQYF
TGTGCCTGCCGACAGGGAATACTATTCGGACTAGCCGGGGAGCAGTACTTC
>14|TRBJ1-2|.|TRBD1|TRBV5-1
CASSTGQHNYGYTF
TGCGCCAGCAGCACGGGACAGCACAACTATGGCTACACCTTC
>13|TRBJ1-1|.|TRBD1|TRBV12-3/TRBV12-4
CASRMDRGTEAFF
TGTGCCAGCAGGATGGACAGGGGCACTGAAGCTTTCTTT
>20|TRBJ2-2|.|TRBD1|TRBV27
CASSSRQGARGFTYTGELFF
TGTGCCAGCAGTTCCCGACAGGGGGCGAGAGGGTTCACCTACACCGGGGAGCTGTTTTTT
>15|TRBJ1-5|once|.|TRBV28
CASALTGGGRQPQHF
TGTGCCAGTGCCCTCACGGGGGGGGGCCGACAGCCCCAGCATTTT
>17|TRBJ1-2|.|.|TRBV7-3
CASSSSGGQLWDYGYTF
TGTGCCAGCAGCTCCTCTGGTGGGCAGCTATGGGACTATGGCTACACCTTC
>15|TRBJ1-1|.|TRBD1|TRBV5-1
CASRKVLQGHTEAFF
TGCGCCAGCAGAAAGGTTCTACAGGGGCACACTGAAGCTTTCTTT
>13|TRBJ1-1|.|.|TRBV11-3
CASSQGGNTEAFF
TGTGCCAGCAGTCAGGGAGGGAACACTGAAGCTTTCTTT
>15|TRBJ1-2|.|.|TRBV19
CASKTSGRAYYGYTF
TGTGCCAGTAAAACTTCAGGGAGGGCGTACTATGGCTACACCTTC
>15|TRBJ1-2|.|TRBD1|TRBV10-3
CAIRDAGGALYGYTF
TGTGCCATCAGGGACGCAGGGGGAGCTCTCTATGGCTACACCTTC
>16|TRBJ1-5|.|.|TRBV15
CATSRDQGGGNQPQHF
TGTGCCACCAGCAGAGATCAGGGCGGAGGGAATCAGCCCCAGCATTTT
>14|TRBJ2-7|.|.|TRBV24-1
CATSSGDQSYEQYF
TGTGCCACCAGTTCAGGGGACCAGTCCTACGAGCAGTACTTC
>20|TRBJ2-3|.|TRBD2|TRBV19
CASSSGGLAGPRGSTDTQYF
TGTGCCAGTAGTAGCGGAGGTCTAGCGGGGCCCCGGGGAAGCACAGATACGCAGTATTTT
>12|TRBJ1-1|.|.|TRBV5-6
CASSLARGGAFF
TGTGCCAGCAGCTTAGCGAGGGGAGGGGCTTTCTTT
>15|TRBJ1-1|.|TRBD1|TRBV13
CASSFGGTRGTEAFF
TGTGCCAGCAGCTTTGGGGGAACCAGGGGGACTGAAGCTTTCTTT
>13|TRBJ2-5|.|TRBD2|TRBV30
CAWSRSGGSTQYF
TGTGCCTGGAGTCGGAGCGGGGGGTCGACCCAGTACTTC
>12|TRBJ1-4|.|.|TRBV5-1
CASSFQNEKLFF
TGCGCCAGCAGCTTCCAAAATGAAAAACTGTTTTTT
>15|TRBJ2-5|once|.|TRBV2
CASSEQLPTRETQYF
TGTGCCAGCAGTGAACAACTACCCACCCGGGAGACCCAGTACTTC
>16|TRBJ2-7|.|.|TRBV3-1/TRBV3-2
CASSQAGVGPSYEQYF
TGTGCCAGCAGCCAGGCAGGGGTCGGGCCTTCCTACGAGCAGTACTTC
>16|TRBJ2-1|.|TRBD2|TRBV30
CAWSPSRTSSYNEQFF
TGTGCCTGGAGTCCCAGCCGGACTAGCTCCTACAATGAGCAGTTCTTC